The 4 T cell receptor beta chains below were found in one sample sequenced in a study of glioma-infiltrating T cells. Using RNA template, CDR3s of TCR alpha and beta were amplified with iRepertoire arm-PCR. TCRdb passed the multiplex PCR reads through MiXCR, listing each CDR3 protein once. The data hold tens of thousands of distinct CDR3 sequences, with about 37% observed a single time. Specimen: glioma tissue, nonneoplastic brain tissue, or PBMCs (not recorded which). These TCRs come from a human donor with low-grade glioma or glioblastoma, undergoing nonglioma brain surgery, or in good health (not recorded which).

This clonotype was observed a few times. With a much larger clone just one base away, this may be a read error. The CDR3 reads CASSPGTGLVEQYF. In DNA, the CDR3 is TGTGCCAGCAGCCCCGGGACAGGGTTAGTCGAGCAGTACTTC. The rearrangement uses TRBV14 and TRBJ2-7; 9 bases are shared with TRBD1. Unmatched junction bases numbered 7, after V lost 4 bases and J lost 6 bases. This CDR3 contains 14 residues. Looked up from germline, CDR1 is SGHDN and CDR2 is FVKESK.

The chain couples TRBV6-1 to TRBJ2-5, with a tentative D call TRBD1 (6 bases). CDR1 and CDR2 from the germline V gene are MNHNS and SASEGT. This CDR3 has 14 residues. V was shortened by 8 bases and J by 4 bases, with 17 bases between the two germline ends. CDR3 sequence: CASAPGTQRETQYF. CDR3 DNA sequence: TGTGCCAGCGCCCCCGGGACACAACGAGAGACCCAGTACTTC.

This clonotype was picked up many times. The junction does not match germline at one end; this may be a read error. The genes are TRBV6-1 and TRBJ2-7; D call uncertain. Germline CDR1 and CDR2: MNHNS and SASEGT. The CDR3 covers 15 residues. CDR3: CASSEILDPSHEQYF. CDR3 sequence (DNA): TGTGCCAGCAGTGAAATTTTGGATCCCTCCCACGAGCAGTACTTC.

Many counts were recorded for this clonotype. This sequence joins TRBV7-7 and TRBJ2-1; 7 bases fit TRBD1. CDR1 and CDR2 from the germline V gene are SSHAT and FNYEAQ (reference sequence). This CDR3 is 14 amino acids long. J was trimmed by 5 bases and V by 0 bases; bases with no gene match: 1. In DNA, the CDR3 is TGTGCCAGCAGCTTAGCGGGACAGCACAATGAGCAGTTCTTC. This codes for CASSLAGQHNEQFF.